This T cell receptor beta chain was sequenced during a study of siplizumab effects on memory and regulatory T cells. Findings and limits, study-wide: It was not possible to assign a naive or memory phenotype to roughly 75-96% of proliferating CD4+ or CD8+ clones. Where siplizumab was present, mappable alloreactive CD4+ clones averaged around 70% Treg-derived, compared with roughly 26% in controls. Alloreactive clones mapping to unstimulated subsets formed only a minor fraction. Proliferating Tregs from siplizumab cultures lacked functional confirmation of suppression.

Comment on this clone: Its specificity is unknown.

Germline V gene lookup returns CDR1 SGDLS and CDR2 YYNGEE. The CDR3 spans 15 residues. Method: immunoSEQ multiplex PCR; TCRdb's copy keeps in-frame clones and lacks some. The sample has some 75,000 clones, roughly 93% seen once; the top ten hold 4.5% to 5%. The chain links TRBV9 to TRBJ2-5; 8 bases are shared with TRBD1. The DNA end is a closer match to TRBJ2-7, so the J assignment may be wrong. This TCR was sampled from a human donor in good health. Specimen: CD8+ T cells sorted from blood. The CDR3 nucleotides read TGTGCCAGCAGCGGAAGCCGGACAGGGTTCGACGAGCAGTACTTC. This translates into CASSGSRTGFDEQYF.